The clone carrying this T cell receptor (beta chain) was counted only a few times. The antigen is undetermined. This entry is derived from a study of PD-1 blockade in classical Hodgkin lymphoma. TCRdb's table, derived via immunoSEQ multiplex PCR, lists solely in-frame clones and lacks some. The table has 9,500 to 10,000 clones, more than 85% seen once. The patients all showed relapse after autologous stem cell transplantation, while their brentuximab vedotin exposure varied. Germline values: CDR1 MNHEY, CDR2 SVGAGI. V shed 10 bases and J shed 6 bases, with 21 bases lying between them. The CDR3 runs 14 residues. Study-level findings and limits: According to reports, newly diagnosed patients had lower baseline TCR diversity than healthy donors, and relapsed/refractory patients had lower baseline TCR diversity still.

The chain joins TRBV6-5 to TRBJ1-1; D perhaps matches TRBD1 (6 bases). The receptor was isolated from a human donor with classical Hodgkin lymphoma. This material consisted of peripheral blood mononuclear cells (PBMCs), taken at baseline. Written as DNA, the CDR3 is TGTGCCATCCCGGGCTCGCCAGGGGAGCCTGAAGCTTTCTTT. This codes for CAIPGSPGEPEAFF.